Listed here are 32 T cell receptor beta chains from one sample, sequenced in a study of blood T cells in healthy people across ages. With a J-beta primer mix and a sample-barcoded 5' primer, a second PCR ran roughly 7 to 11 cycles. From the 5' RACE reads, TCRdb called clonotypes with MiXCR, one entry per CDR3 protein. This sample yields some 1 million distinct CDR3 sequences, of which 40% to 45% are seen a single time; approximately 17% belongs to the top ten. Sequenced material: blood. The receptors here all came from an older woman in good health.

This rearrangement joins TRBV29-1 to TRBJ2-3; D tentatively reads TRBD1 or TRBD2 (5 bases each). CDR1 and CDR2 from the germline V gene are SQVTM and ANQGSEA. Trimming left V 4 bases short and J 11 bases short, with 22 bases between. There are 14 residues in the CDR3. The CDR3 DNA reads TGCAGCGTTGGAGGGACGTTTATACGGGGAGAGCAGTATTTT. Translation: CSVGGTFIRGEQYF.

The V call is TRBV2, the J call TRBJ2-1; D uncertain. Germline assignment: CDR1 SNHLY and CDR2 FYNNEI. The CDR3 sequence is 14 residues long. The V end was cut by 6 bases, the J end by 5 bases, with 14 bases between. CDR3 DNA sequence: TGTGCCAGCAGCGTGCCGAATCTAAACAATGAGCAGTTCTTC. It yields the protein CASSVPNLNNEQFF.

The CDR3: CASNEGRVIYEQYF. The CDR3 DNA reads as TGTGCCAGCAATGAGGGGCGGGTTATTTACGAGCAGTACTTC. This chain uses TRBV2 with TRBJ2-5, with D perhaps TRBD1 or TRBD2 (5 bases each). Judging by the DNA end, TRBJ2-7 fits better; the J call may be wrong. This CDR3 spans 14 amino acids. The V gene's germline CDR1 is SNHLY and CDR2 FYNNEI.

This clonotype was observed many times. The V gene is TRBV29-1, the J gene TRBJ2-5; TRBD1 matches 10 bases. Germline loops: CDR1 SQVTM, CDR2 ANQGSEA. Trimming cost V 5 bases and J 0 bases; bases outside gene matches: 15. The CDR3 runs to 18 residues. CDR3 sequence (DNA): TGCAGCGTTCCCATCCGCCGGAAGGACAGGGGGTACCAAGAGACCCAGTACTTC. It encodes CSVPIRRKDRGYQETQYF.

The chain uses TRBV4-2 and TRBJ2-2, with 12 bases identical to TRBD2. Germline values: CDR1 LGHNA, CDR2 YNFKEQ. Unmatched junction bases numbered 6, after V lost 0 bases and J lost 4 bases. This CDR3 is 18 amino acids long. The CDR3 is CASSQDLAGGPLTGELFF. CDR3 nucleotide sequence: TGTGCCAGCAGCCAAGATCTAGCGGGAGGGCCTCTCACCGGGGAGCTGTTTTTT.

This chain links TRBV5-1 with TRBJ2-7; 7 nucleotides align to TRBD1. The germline CDR1 and CDR2 sequences are SGHRS and YFSETQ. V lost 4 bases, J lost 5 bases, and 6 bases stayed unmatched. The CDR3 contains 13 residues. The CDR3 region has the DNA TGCGCCAGCAGCGTGACAGGGTACCACGAGCAGTACTTC. Translated, it gives CASSVTGYHEQYF.

A note on this clonotype: The junction departs from germline at one end; a sequencing error may be responsible. The chain couples TRBV28 to TRBJ2-5; D not certain. The CDR3 has 13 residues. CDR1 and CDR2 from the germline V gene are MDHEN and SYDVKM. CDR3 sequence (DNA): TGTGTCAGCACCGATTACCCCCTCAAGGAGCAGTACTTC. It is translated as CVSTDYPLKEQYF.

This clonotype was counted once. At one boundary the junction diverges from the germline segment, which might be a read error. This chain uses TRBV25-1 with TRBJ2-5, with a weak D call TRBD1 (6 bases). Germline CDR1 reads MGHDK; CDR2 reads SYGVNS. This CDR3 region has 13 residues. Written as DNA, the CDR3 is TGTGCCTGCAGCCGCAGGGGTGCGGAGACCCAGTACTTC. Amino acid sequence: CACSRRGAETQYF.

The chain is built from TRBV12-3 or TRBV12-4 and TRBJ2-3; TRBD2 agrees at 9 bases. The V segment lost 5 bases and the J segment 1 base; nucleotides outside the gene matches: 7. The length of the CDR3 is 16 residues. This chain's CDR3 is CASSPHLAGRTDTQYF. The CDR3 DNA is TGTGCCAGCAGTCCCCATCTAGCGGGACGCACAGATACGCAGTATTTT.

This sequence joins TRBV9 and TRBJ2-1; perhaps TRBD2 as D (6 bases). V lost 4 bases and J lost 2, with 13 bases in between. The CDR3 is 15 amino acids. Per the germline V gene, CDR1 is SGDLS and CDR2 is YYNGEE. CDR3 in amino acids: CASSSRGNTYNEQFF. In DNA form, the CDR3 reads TGTGCCAGCAGCTCCCGGGGGAATACCTACAATGAGCAGTTCTTC.

The chain is built from TRBV5-1 and TRBJ2-5, with 7 nucleotides matching TRBD1. The germline CDR1 and CDR2 sequences are SGHRS and YFSETQ. The CDR3 contains 12 residues. The V segment lost 7 bases and the J segment 2 bases; nucleotides outside the gene matches: 2. The CDR3 bases are TGCGCCAGCCGGGACAGTCAAGAGACCCAGTACTTC. Its translation: CASRDSQETQYF.

This rearrangement joins TRBV20-1 to TRBJ2-5; D assignment may be TRBD1 or TRBD2 (5 bases each). The CDR3 loop spans 16 amino acids. The V gene lost 5 bases and the J gene lost 0 bases, with 19 bases spanning the gap. Germline values: CDR1 DFQATT, CDR2 SNEGSKA (reference sequence). The CDR3 reads CSAHKTGTTYQETQYF. Written as DNA, the CDR3 is TGCAGTGCTCATAAAACCGGGACCACGTACCAAGAGACCCAGTACTTC.

The V and J genes are TRBV6-5 and TRBJ2-5, with 7 bases lining up with TRBD1. TRBJ2-1 matches the DNA end more closely, so the J call is doubtful. The CDR3 spans 14 residues. Germline CDR1 is MNHEY and CDR2 is SVGAGI. The CDR3 nucleotides are TGTGCCAGCAGTCCTGGGACAGAGGAAGAGACCCAGTTCTTC. This gives the protein CASSPGTEEETQFF.

The chain is built from TRBV3-1 and TRBJ2-4; 8 bases are shared with TRBD2. The J call may be incorrect, as the DNA end agrees better with TRBJ2-7. Germline CDR1 is LGHDT and CDR2 is YNNKEL (reference sequence). CDR3 size: 15 residues. This CDR3 is CASSQQLAVNYEQYF. CDR3 in DNA: TGTGCCAGCAGCCAGCAACTAGCGGTTAACTACGAGCAGTACTTC.

This clonotype has just a few counts. The genes are TRBV6-5 and TRBJ2-7; 10 nucleotides match TRBD1. J was trimmed by 10 bases and V by 2 bases; bases with no gene match: 5. Germline V lookup: CDR1 MNHEY, CDR2 SVGAGI. CDR3 length equals 13 residues. DNA of the CDR3: TGTGCCAGCAGTTACGCCGGGACAGGGGATCAGTACTTC. Protein product: CASSYAGTGDQYF.

This clonotype was detected once. The rearrangement joins TRBV20-1 to TRBJ2-7; 7 bases map to TRBD1. V dropped 2 bases and J dropped 3; count of bases not matched to a gene: 10. Germline-derived CDR1 and CDR2 are DFQATT and SNEGSKA (reference sequence). CDR3 length equals 15 residues. CDR3 nucleotide sequence: TGCAGTGCTAGACCGACACAGGGGTCGTTCTACGAGCAGTACTTC. This sequence encodes CSARPTQGSFYEQYF.

The chain is built from TRBV5-1 and TRBJ1-6, with a weak D call TRBD1 (5 bases). The CDR3 consists of 16 residues. Germline V gives CDR1 SGHRS, CDR2 YFSETQ. V was pared by 0 bases and J by 8 bases, with 15 bases between. CDR3 coding DNA: TGCGCCAGCAGCTTGGGACCGGTGCGGGGGGATTCACCCCTCCACTTT. This translates into CASSLGPVRGDSPLHF.

This clonotype showed up just a few times. The V call is TRBV10-3, the J call TRBJ2-5; D may be TRBD1 (6 bases). Germline-derived CDR1 and CDR2 are ENHRY and SYGVKD. This CDR3 is 15 amino acids long. V lost 2 bases to trimming and J lost 4 bases, with 14 bases between them. CDR3: CAISETTGRRETQYF. CDR3 coding DNA: TGTGCCATCAGTGAGACGACAGGTCGGCGAGAGACCCAGTACTTC.

The sample holds a few counts of this clonotype. V and J are TRBV11-2 and TRBJ1-2; D is unresolved. V shed 4 bases and J shed 7 bases, with 7 bases lying between them. This CDR3 region has 11 residues. Germline loops: CDR1 SGHAT, CDR2 FQNNGV. The CDR3 spells CASSWGSGYTF. The CDR3 bases are TGTGCCAGCAGCTGGGGTTCTGGCTACACCTTC.

This chain connects TRBV9 to TRBJ1-2, with D perhaps TRBD1 (5 bases). The CDR3 loop spans 13 amino acids. CDR1 is SGDLS, CDR2 YYNGEE, per germline. V shed 3 bases and J shed 4 bases, with 10 bases lying between them. CDR3 in DNA: TGTGCCAGCAGCGCCGACAGCCCCTATGGCTACACCTTC. Its protein is CASSADSPYGYTF.

The CDR3 here is CASSDSSLSSGLLYF. The CDR3 coding sequence is TGTGCCAGCAGCGACAGCAGTTTATCTTCGGGACTACTGTACTTC. V is TRBV2 and J is TRBJ2-7, with 7 bases lining up with TRBD2. There are 15 residues in the CDR3. Germline V CDR1 and CDR2: SNHLY, FYNNEI. Germline trimming cut 6 bases from V and 12 bases from J; bases unmatched to any gene: 20.

This clonotype has more than one count but fewer than ten. The chain is built from TRBV6-5 and TRBJ2-5; no clear D. Germline V gene sequence: CDR1 MNHEY, CDR2 SVGAGI. The CDR3 spans 13 residues. V was shortened by 4 bases and J by 2 bases, with 8 bases between the two germline ends. The DNA for the CDR3 is TGTGCCAGCAGTTCCGGCTATCAAGAGACCCAGTACTTC. As protein: CASSSGYQETQYF.

The chain uses TRBV4-2 and TRBJ1-5; D might be TRBD1 (5 bases). Trimming left V 0 bases short and J 3 bases short, with 9 bases between. CDR3 length equals 15 residues. Germline V gene lookup returns CDR1 LGHNA and CDR2 YNFKEQ. The CDR3: CASSQETAYNQPQHF. CDR3 DNA: TGTGCCAGCAGCCAAGAGACAGCCTACAATCAGCCCCAGCATTTT.

The CDR3 nucleotides are TGTGCCAGCAGCCCCCCCCCGCCCGCTAGCGGGAGCGTCACCGGGGAGCTGTTTTTT. Translation: CASSPPPPASGSVTGELFF. The chain employs TRBV7-8 and TRBJ2-2, with 10 bases matching TRBD2. The CDR3 contains 19 residues. Losses at the gene ends were 5 bases for V and 4 bases for J; bases not matched to a gene: 16. Germline lookup yields CDR1 SGHVS and CDR2 FQNEAQ.

In this sample, this clonotype turned up a few times. J is TRBJ2-4 and V is TRBV5-1, with D uncertain. The J call could be wrong; TRBJ2-7 is a better fit for the DNA end. CDR1 SGHRS and CDR2 YFSETQ come from the germline V gene. The CDR3 is 12 amino acids. For the CDR3, the DNA is TGCGCCAGCAGCTTGGTAAGCGACGAGCAGTACTTC. Translated: CASSLVSDEQYF.

The chain recombines TRBV7-8 with TRBJ2-5; D possibly corresponds to TRBD2 (5 bases). The CDR3 is 17 amino acids. From germline, CDR1 is SGHVS and CDR2 FQNEAQ. V was cut by 2 bases and J by 1 base, with 17 bases left in between. This CDR3 reads CASSLSGSQSGQETQYF. CDR3 sequence (DNA): TGTGCCAGCAGCTTATCGGGCAGTCAGAGCGGCCAAGAGACCCAGTACTTC.

The chain combines TRBV5-1 with TRBJ2-6; the D gene is possibly TRBD2 (6 bases). This CDR3 comprises 17 residues. Trimming removed 3 bases at V and 2 bases at J, with 15 bases between. CDR1 SGHRS and CDR2 YFSETQ come from the germline V gene. DNA of the CDR3: TGCGCCAGCAGCTCGGGGGATCGGGCTGCTGGGGCCAACGTCCTGACTTTC. Amino acid sequence: CASSSGDRAAGANVLTF. The variable domain in full, with the rest retrieved from reference TRBV5-1 and TRBJ2-6, is KAGVTQTPRYLIKTRGQQVTLSCSPISGHRSVSWYQQTPGQGLQFLFEYFSETQRNKGNFPGRFSGRQFSNSRSEMNVSTLELGDSALYLCASSSGDRAAGANVLTFGAGSRLTVL.

V is TRBV20-1 and J is TRBJ1-1; TRBD1 matches 7 bases. Germline V gives CDR1 DFQATT, CDR2 SNEGSKA (reference sequence). The CDR3 sequence is 14 residues long. The V and J ends lost 2 bases and 1 base, in that order; junction bases with no gene match: 4. The CDR3 protein is CSARPGQANTEAFF. CDR3 DNA sequence: TGCAGTGCTAGACCCGGACAGGCGAACACTGAAGCTTTCTTT.

V is TRBV20-1 and J is TRBJ2-2; 11 bases map to TRBD2. The CDR3 loop spans 15 amino acids. The germline gives CDR1 DFQATT, CDR2 SNEGSKA (reference sequence). V was clipped by 5 bases and J by 5 bases; unmatched bases: 7. The CDR3 region is CSAGSGRAATGELFF. CDR3 DNA sequence: TGCAGTGCTGGTAGCGGGAGGGCCGCAACCGGGGAGCTGTTTTTT.

This clonotype was detected a few times. V and J are TRBV7-9 and TRBJ2-3; D gene uncertain. The CDR3 length is 13 residues. The germline CDR1 and CDR2 sequences are SEHNR and FQNEAQ (reference sequence). Deletions cut 0 bases from V and 5 bases from J, with 6 bases between. The CDR3 protein is CASSLARGDTQYF. The CDR3 DNA is TGTGCCAGCAGCTTAGCCCGAGGAGATACGCAGTATTTT.

This clonotype was seen only a few times. The genes are TRBV6-2 or TRBV6-3 and TRBJ2-5; 14 bases agree with TRBD2. CDR3 size: 15 residues. Germline values: CDR1 MNHEY, CDR2 SVGEGT. Unmatched junction bases numbered 11, after V lost 6 bases and J lost 11 bases. The CDR3 sequence: CASRMPGLAGVEQYF. CDR3 nucleotides: TGTGCCAGCAGAATGCCGGGACTAGCGGGAGTTGAGCAGTACTTC.

This clonotype turned up a few times. The V call is TRBV7-9, the J call TRBJ2-7; D not certain. Trimming took 4 bases from V and 6 from J, leaving 13 bases between them. The CDR3 consists of 13 residues. Per germline, CDR1 SEHNR and CDR2 FQNEAQ (reference sequence). The CDR3 DNA follows: TGTGCCAGCAGCTCCGACCCACTGTCCGAGCAGTACTTC. It specifies CASSSDPLSEQYF.